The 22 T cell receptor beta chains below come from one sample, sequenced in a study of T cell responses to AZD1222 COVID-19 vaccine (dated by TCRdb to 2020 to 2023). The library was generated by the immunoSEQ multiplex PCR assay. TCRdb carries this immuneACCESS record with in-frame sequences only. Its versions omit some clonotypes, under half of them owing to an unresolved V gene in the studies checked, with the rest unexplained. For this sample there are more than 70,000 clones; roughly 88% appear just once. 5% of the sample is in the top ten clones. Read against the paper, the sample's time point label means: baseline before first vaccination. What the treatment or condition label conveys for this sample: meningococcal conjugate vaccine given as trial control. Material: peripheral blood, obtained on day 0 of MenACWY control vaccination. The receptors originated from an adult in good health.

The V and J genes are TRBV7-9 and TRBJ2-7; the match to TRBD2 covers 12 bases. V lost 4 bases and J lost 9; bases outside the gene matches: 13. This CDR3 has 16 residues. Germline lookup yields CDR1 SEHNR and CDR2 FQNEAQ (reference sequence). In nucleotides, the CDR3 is TGTGCCAGCAGCTCTCCGTCTAGCGGGGGGGCCACTCGGCAGTACTTC. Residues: CASSSPSSGGATRQYF.

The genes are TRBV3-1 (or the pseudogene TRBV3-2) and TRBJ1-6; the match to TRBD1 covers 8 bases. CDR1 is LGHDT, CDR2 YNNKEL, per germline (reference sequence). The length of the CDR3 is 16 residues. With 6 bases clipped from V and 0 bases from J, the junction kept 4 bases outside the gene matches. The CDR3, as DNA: TGTGCCAGCAGGACAGGGGCAAGCTCCTATAATTCACCCCTCCACTTT. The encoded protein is CASRTGASSYNSPLHF.

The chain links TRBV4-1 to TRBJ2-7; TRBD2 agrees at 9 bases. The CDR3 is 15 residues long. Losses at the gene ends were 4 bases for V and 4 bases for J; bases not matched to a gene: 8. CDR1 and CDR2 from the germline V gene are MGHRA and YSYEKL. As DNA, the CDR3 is TGCGCCAGCAGCCCTCGCGGGGGGGGCAATTACGAGCAGTACTTC. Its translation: CASSPRGGGNYEQYF.

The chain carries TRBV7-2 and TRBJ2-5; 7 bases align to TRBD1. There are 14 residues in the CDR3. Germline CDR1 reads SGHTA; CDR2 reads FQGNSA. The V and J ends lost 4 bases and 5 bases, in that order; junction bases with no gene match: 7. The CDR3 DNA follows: TGTGCCAGCAGCTCTCGACAGGGTCTGGAGACCCAGTACTTC. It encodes CASSSRQGLETQYF.

CDR3 DNA: TGTGCCTGGAGACTAGGAACAACTAATGAAAAACTGTTTTTT. It codes for CAWRLGTTNEKLFF. The chain combines TRBV30 with TRBJ1-4; no clear D gene. Germline assignment: CDR1 GTSNPN and CDR2 SVGIG (reference sequence). The CDR3 consists of 14 residues. The ends were cut back, 3 bases at V and 0 bases at J, with 8 bases in the middle.

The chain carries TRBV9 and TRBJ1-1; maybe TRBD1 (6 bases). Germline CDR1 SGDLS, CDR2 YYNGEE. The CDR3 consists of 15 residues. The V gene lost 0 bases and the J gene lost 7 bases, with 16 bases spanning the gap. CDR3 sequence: CASSVGWGASNEAFF. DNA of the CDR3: TGTGCCAGCAGCGTAGGATGGGGGGCGAGTAATGAAGCTTTCTTT.

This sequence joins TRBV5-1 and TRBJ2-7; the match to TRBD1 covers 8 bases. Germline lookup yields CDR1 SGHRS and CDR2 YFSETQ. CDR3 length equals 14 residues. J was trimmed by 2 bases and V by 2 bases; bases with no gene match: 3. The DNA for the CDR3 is TGCGCCAGCAGCTTTGACAGGGGACCCTACGAGCAGTACTTC. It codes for CASSFDRGPYEQYF.

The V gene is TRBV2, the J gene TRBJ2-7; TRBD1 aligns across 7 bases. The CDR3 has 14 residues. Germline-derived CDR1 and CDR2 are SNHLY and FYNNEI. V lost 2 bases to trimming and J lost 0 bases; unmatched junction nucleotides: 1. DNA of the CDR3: TGTGCCAGCAGTGAACAGGGGGTCTCCTACGAGCAGTACTTC. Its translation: CASSEQGVSYEQYF.

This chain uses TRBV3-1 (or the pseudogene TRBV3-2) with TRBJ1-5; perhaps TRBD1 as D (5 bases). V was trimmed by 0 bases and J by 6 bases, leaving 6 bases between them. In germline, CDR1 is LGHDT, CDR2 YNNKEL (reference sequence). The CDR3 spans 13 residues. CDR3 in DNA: TGTGCCAGCAGCCAAGACGGGGGTCAGCCCCAGCATTTT. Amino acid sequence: CASSQDGGQPQHF.

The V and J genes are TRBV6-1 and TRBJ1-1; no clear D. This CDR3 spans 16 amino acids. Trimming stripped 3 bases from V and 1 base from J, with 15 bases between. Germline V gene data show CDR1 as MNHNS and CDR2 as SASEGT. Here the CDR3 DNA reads TGTGCCAGCAGTGAGGATGGGGAACAACGGAACACTGAAGCTTTCTTT. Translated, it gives CASSEDGEQRNTEAFF.

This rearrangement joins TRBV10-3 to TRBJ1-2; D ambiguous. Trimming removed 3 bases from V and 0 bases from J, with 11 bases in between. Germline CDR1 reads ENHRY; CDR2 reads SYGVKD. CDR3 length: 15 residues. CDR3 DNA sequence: TGTGCCATCAGTGATTTACCCAGCTCTAACTATGGCTACACCTTC. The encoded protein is CAISDLPSSNYGYTF.

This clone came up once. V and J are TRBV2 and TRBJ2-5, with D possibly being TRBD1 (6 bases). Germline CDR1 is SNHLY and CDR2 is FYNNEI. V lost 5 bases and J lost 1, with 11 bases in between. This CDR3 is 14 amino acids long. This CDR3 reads CASSYREIQETQYF. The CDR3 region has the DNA TGTGCCAGCAGTTACAGGGAGATCCAAGAGACCCAGTACTTC.

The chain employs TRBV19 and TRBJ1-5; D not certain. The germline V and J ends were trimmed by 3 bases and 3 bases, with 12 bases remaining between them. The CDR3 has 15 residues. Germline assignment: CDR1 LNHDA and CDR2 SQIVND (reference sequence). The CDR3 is CASSMSGFDNQPQHF. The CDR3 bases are TGTGCCAGTAGTATGAGTGGATTTGACAATCAGCCCCAGCATTTT.

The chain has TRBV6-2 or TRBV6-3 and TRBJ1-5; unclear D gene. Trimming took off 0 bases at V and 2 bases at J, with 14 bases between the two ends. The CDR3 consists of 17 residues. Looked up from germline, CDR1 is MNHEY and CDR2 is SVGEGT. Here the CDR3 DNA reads TGTGCCAGCAGTTACTCGATCACCCTGACGGGCAATCAGCCCCAGCATTTT. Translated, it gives CASSYSITLTGNQPQHF.

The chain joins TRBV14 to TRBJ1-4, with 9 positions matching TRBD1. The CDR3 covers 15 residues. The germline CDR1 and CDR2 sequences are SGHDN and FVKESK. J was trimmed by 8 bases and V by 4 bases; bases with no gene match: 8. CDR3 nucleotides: TGTGCCAGCAGCCCCTACAGGGGGCAAGAAGAAAAACTGTTTTTT. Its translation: CASSPYRGQEEKLFF.

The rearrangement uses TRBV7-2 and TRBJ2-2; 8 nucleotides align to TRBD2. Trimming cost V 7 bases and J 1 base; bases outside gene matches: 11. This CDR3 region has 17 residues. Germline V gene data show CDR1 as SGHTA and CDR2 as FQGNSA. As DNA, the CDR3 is TGTGCCAGCATCCCCGGGCGGAGCGGGGGGAACACCGGGGAGCTGTTTTTT. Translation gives CASIPGRSGGNTGELFF.

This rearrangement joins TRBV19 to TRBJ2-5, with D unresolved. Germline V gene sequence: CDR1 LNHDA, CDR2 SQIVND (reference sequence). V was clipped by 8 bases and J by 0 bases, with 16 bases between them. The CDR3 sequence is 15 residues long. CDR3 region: CASQRSWLYQETQYF. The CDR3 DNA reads TGTGCCAGTCAACGATCCTGGTTGTACCAAGAGACCCAGTACTTC.

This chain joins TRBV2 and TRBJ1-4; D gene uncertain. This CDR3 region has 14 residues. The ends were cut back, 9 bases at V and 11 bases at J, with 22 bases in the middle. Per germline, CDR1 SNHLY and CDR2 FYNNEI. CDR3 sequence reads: CASTPESESGKLFF. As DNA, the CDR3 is TGTGCCAGTACCCCCGAGAGTGAAAGTGGGAAACTGTTTTTT.

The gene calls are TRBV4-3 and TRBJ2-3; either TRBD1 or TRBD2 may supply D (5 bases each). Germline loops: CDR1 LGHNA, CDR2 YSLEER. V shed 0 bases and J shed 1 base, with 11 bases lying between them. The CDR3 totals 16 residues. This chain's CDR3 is CASSQDPGRGTDTQYF. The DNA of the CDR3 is TGCGCCAGCAGCCAAGACCCGGGGCGGGGCACAGATACGCAGTATTTT.

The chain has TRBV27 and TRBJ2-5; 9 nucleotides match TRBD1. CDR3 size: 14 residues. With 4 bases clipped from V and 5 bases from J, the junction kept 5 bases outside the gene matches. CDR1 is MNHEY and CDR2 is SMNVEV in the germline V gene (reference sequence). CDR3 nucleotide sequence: TGTGCCAGCAGTTCCGACAGGGGGTGGGAGACCCAGTACTTC. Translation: CASSSDRGWETQYF.

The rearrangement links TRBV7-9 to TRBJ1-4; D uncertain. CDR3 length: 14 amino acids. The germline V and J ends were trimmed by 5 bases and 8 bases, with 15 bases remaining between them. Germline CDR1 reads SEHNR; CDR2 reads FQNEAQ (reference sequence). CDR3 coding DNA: TGTGCCAGCAGCGCCTCAGAGGTTCAGGAAAAACTGTTTTTT. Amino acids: CASSASEVQEKLFF.

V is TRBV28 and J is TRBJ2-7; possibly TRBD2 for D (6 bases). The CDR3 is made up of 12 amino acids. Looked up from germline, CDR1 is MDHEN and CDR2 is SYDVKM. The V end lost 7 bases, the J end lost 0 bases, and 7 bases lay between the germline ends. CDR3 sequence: CASTGLSYEQYF. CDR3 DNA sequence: TGTGCCAGCACGGGACTCTCCTACGAGCAGTACTTC. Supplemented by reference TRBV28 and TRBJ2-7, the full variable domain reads DVKVTQSSRYLVKRTGEKVFLECVQDMDHENMFWYRQDPGLGLRLIYFSYDVKMKEKGDIPEGYSVSREKKERFSLILESASTNQTSMYLCASTGLSYEQYFGPGTRLTVT.